These T cell receptor beta chains were read from a single sample in a study of control samples from healthy donors and cancer patients. Sequencing was performed with immunoSEQ multiplex PCR; in TCRdb, only in-frame clones are kept and a portion is missing. The sample lists 100,000 or so clones; 75% to 85% were seen once. Sample: blood. Receptors were obtained from a young woman in good health. The CDR3 runs from the conserved cysteine through the conserved F or W. The D gene is left open where the match is weak. Where a row states a size, it is once, few, many or the class of an expanded clone; other rows omit it.

TRBV9	NA	TRBD1	TRBJ2-5	CASSVDRGRSGETQYF	TGTGCCAGCAGCGTAGACAGGGGGCGCTCTGGGGAGACCCAGTACTTC
TRBV2	NA	NA	TRBJ1-4	CASSPDSIATNEKLFF	TGTGCCAGCAGCCCGGACAGTATAGCAACTAATGAAAAACTGTTTTTT
TRBV27	NA	NA	TRBJ1-5	CASSPGDSNQPQHF	TGTGCCAGCAGTCCAGGGGATAGCAATCAGCCCCAGCATTTT
TRBV10-3	NA	NA	TRBJ1-2	CAISEPRTDWALNYGYTF	TGTGCCATCAGTGAACCGAGGACAGACTGGGCTTTAAACTATGGCTACACCTTC
TRBV5-8	NA	TRBD1	TRBJ1-4	CASSSEQGRFGEKLFF	TGTGCCAGCAGCTCTGAACAGGGGCGGTTTGGTGAAAAACTGTTTTTT
TRBV6-1	NA	NA	TRBJ1-3	CASSETGGSGNTIYF	TGTGCCAGCAGTGAAACCGGGGGGTCTGGAAACACCATATATTTT
TRBV10-2	NA	NA	TRBJ1-6	CASRGGGSPLSSPLHF	TGCGCCAGCAGGGGGGGAGGGTCACCTTTGAGTTCACCCCTCCACTTT
TRBV5-1	once	NA	TRBJ2-2	CASSLRAGGYSGELFF	TGCGCCAGCAGCTTGCGGGCTGGGGGCTATAGCGGGGAGCTGTTTTTT
TRBV2	NA	NA	TRBJ1-2	CASSELLGYTF	TGTGCCAGCAGTGAGTTGCTTGGCTACACCTTC
TRBV27	few	NA	TRBJ1-1	CASSKRAGTEAFF	TGTGCCAGCAGTAAAAGGGCCGGTACTGAAGCTTTCTTT
TRBV11-3	few	NA	TRBJ1-1	CASSLGPGSEAFF	TGTGCCAGCAGCTTAGGTCCGGGGTCTGAAGCTTTCTTT
TRBV6-2/TRBV6-3	NA	NA	TRBJ2-3	CASSYSTGKQYF	TGTGCCAGCAGTTACTCTACGGGGAAGCAGTATTTT
TRBV5-1	few	TRBD1	TRBJ2-5	CASSLTGGRETQYF	TGCGCCAGCAGCTTGACAGGGGGTCGGGAGACCCAGTACTTC
TRBV5-4	NA	NA	TRBJ2-3	CASSGAEATQYF	TGTGCCAGCTCGGGGGCCGAGGCTACGCAGTATTTT
TRBV12-5	NA	TRBD2	TRBJ2-1	CASGSLAGGPYEQFF	TGTGCTAGTGGTTCCTTAGCGGGGGGGCCCTATGAGCAGTTCTTC
TRBV29-1	once	NA	TRBJ1-1	CSARGGNAEAFF	TGCAGCGCCCGAGGGGGAAACGCTGAAGCTTTCTTT
TRBV4-3	NA	TRBD1	TRBJ1-5	CASSLGQASQPQHF	TGCGCCAGCAGCCTTGGACAGGCGAGCCAGCCCCAGCATTTT
TRBV25-1	NA	TRBD1	TRBJ2-6	CASSDPRTGFNVLTF	TGTGCCAGCAGTGACCCTAGGACAGGGTTCAACGTCCTGACTTTC
TRBV6-5	NA	NA	TRBJ2-5	CASSSLGETQYF	TGTGCCAGCAGTTCCCTAGGGGAGACCCAGTACTTC
TRBV19	NA	NA	TRBJ2-5	CASSIGPKETQYF	TGTGCCAGTAGTATCGGGCCAAAAGAGACCCAGTACTTC
TRBV6-2/TRBV6-3	NA	NA	TRBJ2-5	CASSPAGQGTQYF	TGTGCCAGCAGTCCCGCGGGTCAGGGGACCCAGTACTTC
TRBV5-1	NA	NA	TRBJ2-5	CASSINQETQYF	TGCGCCAGCAGCATTAATCAAGAGACCCAGTACTTC
TRBV7-8	once	NA	TRBJ2-4	CASSPVGVAKNIQYF	TGTGCCAGCAGCCCGGTGGGAGTAGCCAAAAACATTCAGTACTTC
TRBV3-1/TRBV3-2	NA	NA	TRBJ2-3	CASSQDPMPETDTQYF	TGTGCCAGCAGCCAAGACCCCATGCCAGAGACAGATACGCAGTATTTT
TRBV15	NA	TRBD1	TRBJ2-7	CATSRAGQGIPYEQYF	TGTGCCACCAGCAGGGCGGGACAGGGAATCCCCTACGAGCAGTACTTC
TRBV7-2	few	TRBD1	TRBJ1-2	CASSSRDSYGYTF	TGTGCCAGCAGCTCCCGGGACAGCTATGGCTACACCTTC
TRBV6-2/TRBV6-3	few	NA	TRBJ2-1	CASSYHGWTYNEQFF	TGTGCCAGCAGTTACCACGGGTGGACTTACAATGAGCAGTTCTTC
TRBV6-5	many	TRBD1	TRBJ2-1	CASSRTGATGNEQFF	TGTGCCAGCAGCCGGACAGGGGCTACCGGGAATGAGCAGTTCTTC
TRBV29-1	NA	NA	TRBJ2-7	CKGGDYEQYF	TGCAAGGGGGGGGACTACGAGCAGTACTTC
TRBV18	NA	NA	TRBJ2-7	CASSPRSPGSYEQYF	TGTGCCAGCTCACCACGAAGCCCAGGTTCCTACGAGCAGTACTTC
TRBV9	NA	TRBD2	TRBJ2-1	CASSVGGGAPYNEQFF	TGTGCCAGCAGCGTAGGCGGGGGGGCACCCTACAATGAGCAGTTCTTC
TRBV7-2	NA	NA	TRBJ1-1	CASRFRVEGLTEAFF	TGTGCCAGCAGGTTTAGGGTGGAGGGCCTGACTGAAGCTTTCTTT
TRBV30	once	TRBD1	TRBJ2-1	CAWRGTGASYNEQFF	TGTGCCTGGAGGGGGACAGGGGCCTCCTACAATGAGCAGTTCTTC
TRBV6-1	NA	NA	TRBJ1-5	CASSEGVNQPQHF	TGTGCCAGCAGTGAAGGTGTGAATCAGCCCCAGCATTTT
TRBV23-1	NA	TRBD1	TRBJ1-1	CASRNKSDRFGTEAFF	TGCGCCAGCAGAAATAAATCGGACAGGTTTGGGACTGAAGCTTTCTTT
TRBV4-1	NA	NA	TRBJ2-5	CASSHRPGTPTGETQYF	TGCGCCAGCAGCCATCGTCCGGGGACCCCCACCGGAGAGACCCAGTACTTC
TRBV2	NA	NA	TRBJ2-4	CASSEARGKNIQYF	TGTGCCAGCAGTGAAGCCAGGGGCAAAAACATTCAGTACTTC
TRBV5-4	NA	NA	TRBJ1-2	CASSLATGIYGYTF	TGTGCCAGCAGCTTGGCCACGGGGATCTATGGCTACACCTTC
TRBV2	few	NA	TRBJ1-2	CASSELEGNYGYTF	TGTGCCAGCAGTGAACTCGAGGGAAACTATGGCTACACCTTC
TRBV5-6	NA	NA	TRBJ1-3	CASSFKVLAGNTIYF	TGTGCCAGCAGCTTCAAGGTGCTAGCTGGAAACACCATATATTTT
TRBV6-5	NA	NA	TRBJ2-3	CASSYGEGADTQYF	TGTGCCAGCAGTTACGGGGAAGGGGCAGATACGCAGTATTTT
TRBV3-1/TRBV3-2	NA	NA	TRBJ2-1	CASSQPRGDEQFF	TGTGCCAGCAGCCAGCCTAGAGGGGATGAGCAGTTCTTC
TRBV3-1/TRBV3-2	NA	NA	TRBJ2-3	CASSLGGVRGTRTDTQYF	TGTGCCAGCAGCCTCGGTGGGGTCCGGGGGACCCGCACAGATACGCAGTATTTT
TRBV3-1/TRBV3-2	once	NA	TRBJ2-5	CASSQSRETQYF	TGTGCCAGCAGCCAATCTCGGGAGACCCAGTACTTC
TRBV12-3/TRBV12-4	NA	NA	TRBJ1-5	CASRRAGNQPQHF	TGTGCCAGCAGGCGGGCCGGCAATCAGCCCCAGCATTTT
TRBV11-2	few	TRBD2	TRBJ2-7	CASSAIEGLREQYF	TGTGCCAGCAGCGCAATTGAGGGACTACGTGAGCAGTACTTC
TRBV2	NA	NA	TRBJ1-2	CASSEPRTPLVAF	TGTGCCAGCAGTGAACCAAGGACACCCTTGGTAGCCTTC
TRBV5-1	NA	NA	TRBJ2-2	CASSWQGHTGELFF	TGCGCCAGCAGCTGGCAGGGTCATACCGGGGAGCTGTTTTTT